A single sample gave rise to the 28 T cell receptor beta chains below, sequenced in a study of T cells in pancreatic ductal adenocarcinoma. Selected pancreatic ductal adenocarcinoma patients had undergone surgery without neoadjuvant therapy. Only in-frame clones appear in the TCRdb table, and some are missing; sequencing was by immunoSEQ multiplex PCR. The sample includes around 9,000 clones, approximately 67% of them seen just once. Sample: pancreatic tumor tissue. The receptor set was obtained from a human donor with pancreatic ductal adenocarcinoma.

The rearrangement links TRBV27 to TRBJ1-2; possible D gene TRBD1, 6 bases. V lost 5 bases and J 0 bases, leaving 10 bases between the germline ends. Germline V gene sequence: CDR1 MNHEY, CDR2 SMNVEV (reference sequence). The CDR3 totals 14 residues. The CDR3 nucleotides read TGTGCCAGCAGTCCTACAGGGTCTAACTATGGCTACACCTTC. Its protein is CASSPTGSNYGYTF.

By share, this clone ranks as medium-sized. CDR3 sequence (DNA): TGTGCCAGCAGCCCCAGGGGGGCTGGAAACACCATATATTTT. This sequence encodes CASSPRGAGNTIYF. This chain uses TRBV7-8 with TRBJ1-3, with TRBD1 matching 7 bases. Germline CDR1 is SGHVS and CDR2 is FQNEAQ. The CDR3 is 14 amino acids. V trimming: 5 bases; J trimming: 2 bases; junction bases outside the gene matches: 3. The full variable domain, rest sourced from reference TRBV7-8 and TRBJ1-3, is GAGVSQSPRYKVAKRGQDVALRCDPISGHVSLFWYQQALGQGPEFLTYFQNEAQLDKSGLPSDRFFAERPEGSVSTLKIQRTQQEDSAVYLCASSPRGAGNTIYFGEGSWLTVV.

By its share, this clone is medium-sized. The genes are TRBV14 and TRBJ2-7; possibly TRBD1 for D (5 bases). The V and J ends lost 4 bases and 1 base respectively, with 17 bases between them. The CDR3 is 16 residues long. From germline, CDR1 is SGHDN and CDR2 FVKESK. The DNA of the CDR3 is TGTGCCAGCAGCCGAAGGCAGGGCCCATGGTCCTACGAGCAGTACTTC. It is translated as CASSRRQGPWSYEQYF.

This chain joins TRBV19 and TRBJ2-2; D perhaps matches TRBD1 (5 bases). Germline lookup yields CDR1 LNHDA and CDR2 SQIVND (reference sequence). Trimming took 5 bases from V and 6 from J, leaving 13 bases between them. This CDR3 is 14 amino acids long. CDR3 loop: CASSPVPGSGELFF. The DNA of the CDR3 is TGTGCCAGTAGTCCCGTACCAGGGTCCGGGGAGCTGTTTTTT.

The chain employs TRBV6-5 and TRBJ1-4; TRBD1 is a possible D gene (5 bases). CDR1 is MNHEY and CDR2 is SVGAGI in the germline V gene. The germline V and J ends were trimmed by 6 bases and 5 bases, with 13 bases remaining between them. The CDR3 contains 14 residues. The CDR3 reads CASRPGRRNEKLFF. The DNA for the CDR3 is TGTGCCAGCAGACCAGGGAGGAGGAATGAAAAACTGTTTTTT.

The chain joins TRBV9 to TRBJ2-2; the D is unclear. This CDR3 has 13 amino acids. The V end was cut by 5 bases, the J end by 4 bases, with 9 bases between. Per germline, CDR1 SGDLS and CDR2 YYNGEE. CDR3 protein: CASRAGSTGELFF. CDR3 DNA: TGTGCCAGCAGGGCCGGGTCCACCGGGGAGCTGTTTTTT. The variable domain in full, with the rest retrieved from reference TRBV9 and TRBJ2-2, is DSGVTQTPKHLITATGQRVTLRCSPRSGDLSVYWYQQSLDQGLQFLIQYYNGEERAKGNILERFSAQQFPDLHSELNLSSLELGDSALYFCASRAGSTGELFFGEGSRLTVL.

Only a few counts were recorded for this clone. Here the CDR3 DNA reads TGCGCCAGCAGCTTGGCACCCAGCACAGATACGCAGTATTTT. Translation gives CASSLAPSTDTQYF. V is TRBV5-1 and J is TRBJ2-3; unclear D gene. The CDR3 has 14 amino acids. Trimming took 0 bases from V and 0 from J, leaving 5 bases between them. Germline-derived CDR1 and CDR2 are SGHRS and YFSETQ.

This rearrangement joins TRBV27 to TRBJ2-7; the match to TRBD2 covers 9 bases. V lost 6 bases to trimming and J lost 5 bases; unmatched junction nucleotides: 14. Per the germline V gene, CDR1 is MNHEY and CDR2 is SMNVEV (reference sequence). The CDR3 extends over 16 amino acids. The chain's CDR3 is CASSPLASGVSNEQYF. The CDR3 nucleotides read TGTGCCAGCAGCCCCTTGGCTAGCGGGGTTTCGAACGAGCAGTACTTC.

This sequence joins TRBV7-9 and TRBJ2-7; D not resolved. V was pared by 3 bases and J by 5 bases, with 14 bases between. This CDR3 is 14 amino acids long. Germline V gene lookup returns CDR1 SEHNR and CDR2 FQNEAQ (reference sequence). The CDR3 coding sequence is TGTGCCAGCAGCTTGGCGTCAAGGGTCCACGAGCAGTACTTC. It is translated as CASSLASRVHEQYF.

The chain has TRBV5-1 and TRBJ2-1; D is possibly TRBD1 or TRBD2 (5 bases each). Germline lookup yields CDR1 SGHRS and CDR2 YFSETQ. CDR3 length: 17 residues. Trimming stripped 5 bases from V and 0 bases from J, with 18 bases between. CDR3 sequence: CASSEYLGAGSYNEQFF. The CDR3 DNA sequence: TGCGCCAGCAGTGAATACCTAGGGGCGGGCTCCTACAATGAGCAGTTCTTC.

This clone turned up a few times. V usage is TRBV7-9 and J usage is TRBJ2-1, with 9 bases fitting TRBD2. This CDR3 comprises 14 residues. Unmatched junction bases numbered 8, after V lost 5 bases and J lost 9 bases. Germline lookup yields CDR1 SEHNR and CDR2 FQNEAQ (reference sequence). This chain's CDR3 is CASSPGLASSEQFF. The CDR3 coding sequence is TGTGCCAGCAGCCCAGGACTAGCGTCAAGTGAGCAGTTCTTC.

V and J are TRBV5-1 and TRBJ1-3, with 7 bases fitting TRBD1. The germline V gene encodes CDR1 SGHRS and CDR2 YFSETQ. The ends lost 0 bases at V and 0 bases at J; junction bases unmatched: 3. The CDR3 length is 16 residues. CDR3: CASSLGDSHSGNTIYF. The CDR3 nucleotides are TGCGCCAGCAGCTTGGGGGACAGCCACTCTGGAAACACCATATATTTT.

The gene calls are TRBV5-1 and TRBJ1-3; D is uncertain. CDR3 length equals 12 residues. CDR1 and CDR2 from the germline V gene are SGHRS and YFSETQ. Trimming removed 5 bases from V and 0 bases from J, with 3 bases in between. CDR3 residues: CASRSSGNTIYF. CDR3 nucleotides: TGCGCCAGCAGGAGCTCTGGAAACACCATATATTTT.

The rearrangement links TRBV13 to TRBJ1-1; tentatively, D is TRBD1 (6 bases). Per germline, CDR1 PRHDT and CDR2 FYEKMQ (reference sequence). There are 13 residues in the CDR3. Trimming removed 3 bases from V and 8 bases from J, with 13 bases in between. CDR3: CASSFLGQREAFF. CDR3 in DNA: TGTGCCAGCAGCTTCCTCGGACAGAGAGAAGCTTTCTTT.

The chain employs TRBV5-4 and TRBJ2-3; 13 nucleotides match TRBD2. Germline-derived CDR1 and CDR2 are SGHNT and YYREEE (reference sequence). The CDR3 is 16 residues long. V was clipped by 5 bases and J by 2 bases; unmatched bases: 5. The CDR3 loop is CASSSGLAGNTDTQYF. For the CDR3, the DNA is TGTGCCAGCAGTTCGGGACTAGCGGGGAACACAGATACGCAGTATTTT. The full variable domain, completed using reference TRBV5-4 and TRBJ2-3, is ETGVTQSPTHLIKTRGQQVTLRCSSQSGHNTVSWYQQALGQGPQFIFQYYREEENGRGNFPPRFSGLQFPNYSSELNVNALELDDSALYLCASSSGLAGNTDTQYFGPGTRLTVL.

This sequence joins TRBV7-3 and TRBJ1-6; D not certain. Germline CDR1 is SGHTA and CDR2 is FQGTGA. This CDR3 has 13 residues. V gave up 1 base and J gave up 7 bases, with 5 bases separating them. CDR3 protein: CASSLNPNSPLHF. The CDR3 DNA follows: TGTGCCAGCAGCTTAAACCCCAATTCACCCCTCCACTTT.

This clone is deemed medium-sized. CDR3 in amino acids: CSVSSNIYNEQFF. The CDR3 DNA reads as TGCAGCGTTTCTAGTAATATCTACAATGAGCAGTTCTTC. This chain uses TRBV29-1 with TRBJ2-1; no clear D. Trimming removed 5 bases from V and 3 bases from J, with 11 bases in between. The CDR3 contains 13 residues. Germline assignment: CDR1 SQVTM and CDR2 ANQGSEA.

This clone has just one count. The chain couples TRBV6-5 to TRBJ2-1; D is undetermined. The germline CDR1 and CDR2 sequences are MNHEY and SVGAGI. The CDR3 is 14 residues long. Trimming removed 0 bases at V and 4 bases at J, with 7 bases between. The CDR3 sequence: CASSYSRTYNEQFF. CDR3 in DNA: TGTGCCAGCAGTTACTCGCGTACTTACAATGAGCAGTTCTTC.

The chain joins TRBV29-1 to TRBJ1-1; 7 bases fit TRBD1. This CDR3 contains 12 residues. The junction had 7 bases not matched to a gene; V was cut back by 7 bases and J by 5 bases. In germline, CDR1 is SQVTM, CDR2 ANQGSEA. In DNA form, the CDR3 reads TGCAGCGCCAGACAGGGAATGACTGAAGCTTTCTTT. Translated: CSARQGMTEAFF.

The chain joins TRBV7-2 to TRBJ2-1, with 14 bases that match TRBD2. This CDR3 comprises 15 residues. CDR1 and CDR2 (germline): SGHTA, FQGNSA. V shed 5 bases and J 9 bases; nucleotides not matched to a gene: 6. CDR3 protein: CASSLGTSGRTEQFF. In DNA, the CDR3 is TGTGCCAGCAGCCTAGGGACTAGCGGGAGAACTGAGCAGTTCTTC.

This rearrangement joins TRBV6-1 to TRBJ2-6; D possibly corresponds to TRBD1 (5 bases). The CDR3 is 20 amino acids. Germline V CDR1 and CDR2: MNHNS, SASEGT. V was trimmed by 4 bases and J by 4 bases, leaving 26 bases between them. CDR3 sequence: CASSAPQGALKGAGANVLTF. The CDR3 DNA reads TGTGCCAGCAGTGCTCCGCAAGGGGCCTTAAAAGGGGCAGGGGCCAACGTCCTGACTTTC.

The chain recombines TRBV10-1 with TRBJ1-4; 8 positions agree with TRBD1. Looked up from germline, CDR1 is WNHNN and CDR2 is SYGVQD (reference sequence). With V trimmed by 3 bases and J by 4 bases, 10 bases remained unmatched. This CDR3 has 17 residues. The CDR3 nucleotides are TGCGCCAGCAGTGATATCGTGCAGGGGGCTTTTAATGAAAAACTGTTTTTT. It is translated as CASSDIVQGAFNEKLFF.

The J gene is TRBJ1-2, the V gene TRBV19; 9 bases are a match to TRBD1. V lost 7 bases, J lost 8 bases, and 8 bases stayed unmatched. Per germline, CDR1 LNHDA and CDR2 SQIVND (reference sequence). There are 13 residues in the CDR3. The CDR3 sequence: CASTLGQGGGYTF. The CDR3 nucleotides are TGTGCCAGTACCCTGGGACAGGGAGGAGGCTACACCTTC.

The rearrangement uses TRBV14 and TRBJ2-5; 8 bases map to TRBD2. The V gene end was trimmed by 2 bases and the J gene end by 5 bases; junction bases not matched to a gene: 7. Germline CDR1 is SGHDN and CDR2 is FVKESK. This CDR3 spans 15 amino acids. CDR3 bases: TGTGCCAGCAGCCAATATGGGACTAGGCTCGAGACCCAGTACTTC. Protein product: CASSQYGTRLETQYF.

V and J are TRBV13 and TRBJ2-1; TRBD2 agrees at 7 bases. V shed 4 bases and J 0 bases; nucleotides not matched to a gene: 6. CDR1 and CDR2 from the germline V gene are PRHDT and FYEKMQ (reference sequence). This CDR3 has 16 amino acids. The chain's CDR3 is CASSSLQRDSYNEQFF. The CDR3 DNA reads as TGTGCCAGCAGCTCCCTCCAGCGGGACTCCTACAATGAGCAGTTCTTC. Looking up the rest from reference TRBV13 and TRBJ2-1 gives the full variable domain: AAGVIQSPRHLIKEKRETATLKCYPIPRHDTVYWYQQGPGQDPQFLISFYEKMQSDKGSIPDRFSAQQFSDYHSELNMSSLELGDSALYFCASSSLQRDSYNEQFFGPGTRLTVL.

The chain is built from TRBV6-6 and TRBJ2-1; no clear D gene. V was shortened by 7 bases and J by 0 bases, with 7 bases between the two germline ends. CDR1 is MNHNY and CDR2 is SVGAGI in the germline V gene (reference sequence). This CDR3 contains 13 residues. The CDR3 loop is CASNAVSYNEQFF. DNA for the CDR3: TGTGCCAGCAACGCAGTCTCCTACAATGAGCAGTTCTTC.

V is TRBV7-9 and J is TRBJ1-4; perhaps TRBD1 as D (5 bases). The CDR3 has 13 residues. V shed 3 bases and J shed 8 bases, with 10 bases lying between them. Germline lookup yields CDR1 SEHNR and CDR2 FQNEAQ (reference sequence). The CDR3 sequence: CASSLGVWEKLFF. The CDR3 nucleotides are TGTGCCAGCAGCTTGGGGGTTTGGGAAAAACTGTTTTTT. Filled out from reference TRBV7-9 and TRBJ1-4, the complete variable domain reads DTGVSQNPRHKITKRGQNVTFRCDPISEHNRLYWYRQTLGQGPEFLTYFQNEAQLEKSRLLSDRFSAERPKGSFSTLEIQRTEQGDSAMYLCASSLGVWEKLFFGSGTQLSVL.

This clone was found a few times. The chain joins TRBV14 to TRBJ1-1; tentatively, D is TRBD1 (6 bases). The germline V gene has CDR1 SGHDN and CDR2 FVKESK. Trimming pared 8 bases from V and 2 bases from J, leaving 9 bases between. This CDR3 contains 12 residues. Here the CDR3 DNA reads TGTGCCAGCGGACAGTTAAACACTGAAGCTTTCTTT. Translation: CASGQLNTEAFF.